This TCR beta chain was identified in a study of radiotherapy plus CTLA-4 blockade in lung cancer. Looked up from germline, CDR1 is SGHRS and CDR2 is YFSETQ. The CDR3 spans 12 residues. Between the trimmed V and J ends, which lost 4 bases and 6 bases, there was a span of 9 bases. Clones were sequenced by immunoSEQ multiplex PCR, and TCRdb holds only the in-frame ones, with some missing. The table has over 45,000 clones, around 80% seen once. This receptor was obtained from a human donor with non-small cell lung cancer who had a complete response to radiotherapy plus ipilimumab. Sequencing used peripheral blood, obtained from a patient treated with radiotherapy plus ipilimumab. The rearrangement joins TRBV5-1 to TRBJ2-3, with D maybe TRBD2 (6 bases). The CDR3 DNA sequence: TGCGCCAGCAGCGGGAGGCCGGATACGCAGTATTTT. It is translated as CASSGRPDTQYF.